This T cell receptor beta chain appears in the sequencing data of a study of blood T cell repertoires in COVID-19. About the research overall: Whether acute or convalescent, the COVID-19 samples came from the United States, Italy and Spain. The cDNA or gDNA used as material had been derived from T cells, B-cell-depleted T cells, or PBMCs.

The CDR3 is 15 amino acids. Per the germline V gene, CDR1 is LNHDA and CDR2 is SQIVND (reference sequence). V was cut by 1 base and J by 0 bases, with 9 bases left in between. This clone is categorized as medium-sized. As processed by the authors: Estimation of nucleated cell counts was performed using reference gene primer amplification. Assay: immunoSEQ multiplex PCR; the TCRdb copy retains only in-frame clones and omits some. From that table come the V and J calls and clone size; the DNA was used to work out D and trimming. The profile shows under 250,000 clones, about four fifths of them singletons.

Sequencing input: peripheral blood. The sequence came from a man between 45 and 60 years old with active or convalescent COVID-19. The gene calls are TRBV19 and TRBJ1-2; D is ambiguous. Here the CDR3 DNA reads TGTGCCAGTAGTATAGGACACCCAGCTAACTATGGCTACACCTTC. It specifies CASSIGHPANYGYTF.